This TCR beta chain was found in a study of T cells in localized non-small cell lung cancer (dated by TCRdb to the early 2020s). A note on the overall study: Comparing tumors with uninvolved tumor-adjacent lungs, the study looked at the T cell repertoires of about 240 patients with early-stage NSCLC. All 240 or so NSCLC patients in the cohort were treatment-naive and had localized lung tumors that were resected. Of the NSCLC patients, over 120 were male and about a hundred were female, and the mean age was roughly 61 years. Points the paper makes about the study in general: Since the design was exploratory, TCR variables were selected using unadjusted p-values with no false-discovery rate correction. The highest T cell clonality was observed in uninvolved tumor-adjacent lung, where clonality exceeded that of tumor, suggesting that antigenic responses were more focused in uninvolved tumor-adjacent lung. A median of roughly 50 of the top 100 tumor clones turned up in the paired uninvolved adjacent lung, and under 30 of those clones also ranked among the top 100 of that same adjacent lung. Longer overall survival was associated with higher T cell density in blood, whereas shorter survival was associated with higher clonality in adjacent lung. Multi-region tumor sequencing was not performed, so intratumor heterogeneity could not be excluded.

Uninvolved adjacent lung was obtained at least 2 cm from the tumor margin, and the absence of atypia was confirmed by two independent pathologists. At diagnosis, peripheral blood, uninvolved tumor-adjacent lung and tumor were collected and stored as a combination of fresh-frozen and FFPE material. TCR beta CDR3 regions were sequenced from DNA using the immunoSEQ Assay. From the authors' description of their analysis: To compute T cell density, TCR beta template counts were normalized to usable DNA, which was estimated by amplifying housekeeping genes. The preseqR package was used to estimate richness by extrapolating to 400,000 templates for PBMC samples and to 120,000 templates for tissue samples. Clonality was taken to be one minus Pielou's evenness. Tissue-enriched TCRs were identified by differential abundance testing using productive amino-acid clonotypes, minimum total count 5 and alpha 0.1. Repertoire overlap between compartments was quantified with the Jaccard Index and Morisita Overlap Index. TCR beta CDR3s were clustered by GLIPH together with public tetramer-defined viral CDR3s, and at least three viral sequences plus V-gene enrichment were required for viral motifs. Here the immuneACCESS table is served through TCRdb, limited to in-frame sequences with V and J called. Missing clones are a known gap in these copies; in checked studies unresolved V genes cover under half, and the rest lacks a known reason. V, J and clone size were drawn from that table, and D and trimming were deduced from the DNA. Across this sample there are 1,800 or so clones, with about 24% seen only once. The biggest ten clones account for roughly 14% of the sample.

As to this clone: Its antigen is not yet known. Per-base quality was not reported, and no clone a single base away is much larger than it.

The CDR3 has 16 amino acids, counting the end cysteine and phenylalanine. The read is trimmed to its CDR3 DNA, 48 bases read in frame from base 1. Relative to germline, V is 1 base shorter and J is 5 bases shorter, with 17 bases between their ends. CDR1 SGHNT and CDR2 YENEEA were looked up in the germline V gene. Here the sequenced sample was normal lung tissue next to the tumor, taken before any cancer treatment. This sequence was found in a woman aged 40 to 75 with stage II squamous cell lung carcinoma. The chain uses TRBV11-3 and TRBJ2-5; the D gene is perhaps TRBD1 or TRBD2, as each covers 5 bases. The base sequence is TGTGCCAGCAGCTTAGGGGACCCTAAAGGCCGGGAGACCCAGTACTTC. It translates as CASSLGDPKGRETQYF.